These T cell receptor beta chains were read from a single sample in a study of human T cells and chemical hapten exposure. A single record per CDR3 protein comes from TCRdb applying MiXCR to the RACE reads. The profile shows some 250,000 distinct CDR3 sequences, roughly 8% of them singletons. The sequences come from whole blood, collected in connection with sensitization to the hapten diphenylcyclopropenone (DPC). The source of these receptors is a young man with alopecia areata. Some clones in this sample may be carry-over from other donors' samples. Each CDR3 is given with its conserved first and last residue. A D gene is named only where the DNA matches it firmly. Clone size is given for some rows only: seen once, a few or many times, or a class if the clone is expanded.

J,D,size,length,V,DNA,CDR3
TRBJ2-7,TRBD2,.,15,TRBV6-2/TRBV6-3,TGTGCCAGCAGTTCCCGGACTAGCGGACTATACGAGCAGTACTTC,CASSSRTSGLYEQYF
TRBJ2-2,TRBD1,once,16,TRBV24-1,TGTGCCACCAGTGAACCACAGGGGAGGAACACCGGGGAGCTGTTTTTT,CATSEPQGRNTGELFF
TRBJ2-2,.,few,16,TRBV7-9,TGTGCCAGCAGCTCCCGGGACTCCACGAACACCGGGGAGCTGTTTTTT,CASSSRDSTNTGELFF
TRBJ2-2,.,few,15,TRBV4-1,TGCGCCAGCAGCCAAGCAGGGGGCGGGAGCGGGGAGCTGTTTTTT,CASSQAGGGSGELFF
TRBJ1-5,TRBD1,few,16,TRBV2,TGTGCCAGCAGGGACAGGGAGGCTGTAGGCGGGCAGCCCCAGCATTTT,CASRDREAVGGQPQHF
TRBJ1-1,.,few,14,TRBV7-9,TGTGCCAGCAGCCATTTTAGGGAGAACACTGAAGCTTTCTTT,CASSHFRENTEAFF
TRBJ1-6,.,few,15,TRBV5-1,TGCGCCAGCAGCTATGGGCCCCAACTCAATTCACCCCTCCACTTT,CASSYGPQLNSPLHF
TRBJ2-7,.,few,13,TRBV14,TGTGCCAGCAGCCACTCGAGCTCCTACGAGCAGTACTTC,CASSHSSSYEQYF
TRBJ2-1,TRBD2,few,20,TRBV3-1,TGTGCCAGCAGCCAAGATTTCTACGCCGGGGGGGTCGGCTCCTACAATGAGCAGTTCTTC,CASSQDFYAGGVGSYNEQFF
TRBJ2-2,.,.,16,TRBV7-7,TGTGCCAGCAGCACCAACCCGGGGACTGTCGGCGGGGAGCTGTTTTTT,CASSTNPGTVGGELFF
TRBJ1-3,.,few,16,TRBV9,TGTGCCAGCAGCCCCCCGGGCTATAGCTCTGGAAACACCATATATTTT,CASSPPGYSSGNTIYF
TRBJ1-2,TRBD1,.,16,TRBV19,TGTGCCAGTAGTTCACGACCGGGACAGGCGCGGCCGGGCTACACCTTC,CASSSRPGQARPGYTF
TRBJ2-3,.,.,17,TRBV3-1,TGTGCCAGCAGCCCCCCCAGGGGCAGGGGTGGGACAGATACGCAGTATTTT,CASSPPRGRGGTDTQYF
TRBJ2-7,TRBD1,few,16,TRBV6-4,TGTGCCAGCAGTGACTCGGTTCCGGGACAGGTCTCCGAGCAGTACTTC,CASSDSVPGQVSEQYF
TRBJ2-3,.,many,16,TRBV5-6,TGTGCCAGCAGCATCCCGCCAGGCATTAGCACAGATACGCAGTATTTT,CASSIPPGISTDTQYF
TRBJ1-2,.,.,12,TRBV12-3/TRBV12-4,TGTGCCAGCAGTTTAGAGGGGCATGGCTACACCTTC,CASSLEGHGYTF
TRBJ1-6,.,few,13,TRBV2,TGTGCCAGCAGTGAAGCGGGGCGTTCACCCCTCCACTTT,CASSEAGRSPLHF
TRBJ1-1,.,few,11,TRBV11-2,TGTGCCAGCAGGGATCGGAGGGAAGCTTTCTTT,CASRDRREAFF
TRBJ2-1,TRBD2,few,15,TRBV6-5,TGTGCCAGCAGTTACGTGGTAGCGGGGTACAATGAGCAGTTCTTC,CASSYVVAGYNEQFF
TRBJ1-2,.,few,16,TRBV4-3,TGCGCCAGCAGCCAAGATTCCCCGGGGTCCGACTATGGCTACACCTTC,CASSQDSPGSDYGYTF
TRBJ2-5,TRBD2,.,14,TRBV4-3,TGCGCCAGCAGCCTCGGGGGGGCCGAAGAGACCCAGTACTTC,CASSLGGAEETQYF
TRBJ1-3,TRBD1,few,17,TRBV7-8,TGTGCCAGCAGCTTTGAGGGACAGATCGGCTCTGGAAACACCATATATTTT,CASSFEGQIGSGNTIYF
TRBJ1-1,.,many,19,TRBV4-1,TGCGCCAGCAGCCAAGTCATGCATATAACGGGACACCGTAATTATGAAGCTTTCTTT,CASSQVMHITGHRNYEAFF
TRBJ2-1,.,few,13,TRBV28,TGTGCCAGCAGTTTATTCGGAAGGGATGAGCAGTTCTTC,CASSLFGRDEQFF
TRBJ1-1,TRBD1,few,16,TRBV5-1,TGCGCCAGCAGCTTGTCAACAGGGGGCGCCGGGACTGAAGCTTTCTTT,CASSLSTGGAGTEAFF
TRBJ2-4,.,many,14,TRBV7-6,TGTGCCGGCGGACAGATTCTAGCCAAAAACATTCAGTACTTC,CAGGQILAKNIQYF
TRBJ1-1,TRBD1,few,14,TRBV7-2,TGTGCCAGCAGCAAAAGACAGGGTAACACTGAAGCTTTCTTT,CASSKRQGNTEAFF
TRBJ2-2,.,.,13,TRBV7-2,TGTGCCAGCAGTCAGTACAGGACCGGGGAGCTGTTTTTT,CASSQYRTGELFF
TRBJ2-3,.,few,15,TRBV27,TGTGCCAGCAGTTTAAAGGGGTCTAGCACAGATACGCAGTATTTT,CASSLKGSSTDTQYF
TRBJ2-1,.,many,11,TRBV20-1,TGCAGTGCGGGGGTTAACAATGAGCAGTTCTTC,CSAGVNNEQFF
TRBJ2-1,.,few,15,TRBV4-3,TGCGCCAGCAGCCAGGCGGGGGCCTCCTCCAATGAGCAGTTCTTC,CASSQAGASSNEQFF
TRBJ2-3,TRBD2,many,17,TRBV29-1,TGCAGCGTTGAAGATCCTGCCGGGAGGGCGGGTACAGATACGCAGTATTTT,CSVEDPAGRAGTDTQYF
TRBJ1-2,.,.,13,TRBV10-3,TGTGCCGTACGGGACGCCGGGTTCTATGGCTACACCTTC,CAVRDAGFYGYTF
TRBJ1-2,.,.,17,TRBV4-3,TGCGCCAGCAGCCCTTCCCGTGAGACGGGGAGCAACTATGGCTACACCTTC,CASSPSRETGSNYGYTF
TRBJ1-4,.,.,14,TRBV6-5,TGTGCCAGCAGTTTAATTGGAGCTAATGAAAAACTGTTTTTT,CASSLIGANEKLFF
TRBJ1-4,.,few,14,TRBV12-3/TRBV12-4,TGTGCCAGCAACCCCGGGTCGGCAGGGCAAAAACTGTTTTTT,CASNPGSAGQKLFF
TRBJ2-2,.,few,14,TRBV24-1,TGTGCCACCAGTGATTTCAGGGACACCGGGGAGCTGTTTTTT,CATSDFRDTGELFF
TRBJ2-5,.,few,14,TRBV4-3,TGCGCCAGCAGCCATTACCCCAGGGAAGAGACCCAGTACTTC,CASSHYPREETQYF
TRBJ1-1,.,.,16,TRBV11-2,TGTGCCAGCAGCTTAGGGCACGTAGGGGTGAATACTGAAGCTTTCTTT,CASSLGHVGVNTEAFF